This record covers a single T cell receptor (beta chain). Its matching antigen is unknown. The source of the sample is a study of T-cell reconstitution after alpha-beta-depleted transplantation in children. Findings and caveats of the study: Reported findings indicate that, about two months after transplant, alpha-beta T cells came from several hundred expanded clones, which were derived from non-depleted graft cells. Surviving recipient T cells and thymic progenitors underlay high day-60 TCRbeta diversity in some patients. One year post-transplant, T-cell counts and diversity were largely derived from T cells produced anew.

The library targeted TCRbeta and was prepared with unique molecular identifiers. A single record per CDR3 protein comes from TCRdb applying MiXCR to the PCR reads. This sample yields approximately 800,000 distinct CDR3 sequences, of which 16% are seen a single time; under 6% belongs to the top ten. The clonotype comes from a male patient younger than 18 who had a stem cell transplant for acute lymphoblastic leukemia, so the T cells may come from the graft donor. Sequenced material: PBMCs, mostly from graft donor cells, taken 360 days after TCRalphabeta/CD19-depleted stem cell transplant.

The CDR3 DNA is TGCGCCAGCAGCTTGGCGCCCTATCCTCGAGGGAACACTGAAGCTTTCTTT. Its protein is CASSLAPYPRGNTEAFF. V gene TRBV5-1 combines with J gene TRBJ1-1; D is unresolved. Germline V lookup: CDR1 SGHRS, CDR2 YFSETQ. Trimming removed 0 bases at V and 1 base at J, with 16 bases between. This CDR3 is 17 amino acids long.